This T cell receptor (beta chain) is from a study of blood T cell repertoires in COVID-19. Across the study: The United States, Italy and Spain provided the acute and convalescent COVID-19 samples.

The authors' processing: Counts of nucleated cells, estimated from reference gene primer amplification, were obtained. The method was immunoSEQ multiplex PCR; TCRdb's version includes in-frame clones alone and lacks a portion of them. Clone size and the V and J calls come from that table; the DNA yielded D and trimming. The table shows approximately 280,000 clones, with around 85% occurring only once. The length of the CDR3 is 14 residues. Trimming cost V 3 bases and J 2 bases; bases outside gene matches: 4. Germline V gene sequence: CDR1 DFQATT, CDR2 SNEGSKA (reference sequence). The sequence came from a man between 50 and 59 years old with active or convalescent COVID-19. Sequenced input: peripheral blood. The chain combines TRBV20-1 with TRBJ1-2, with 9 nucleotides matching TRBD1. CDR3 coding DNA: TGCAGTGCTAGTGGGACAGGGAGGAACTATGGCTACACCTTC. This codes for CSASGTGRNYGYTF.